This T cell receptor (beta chain) was profiled in a study of T cell clonotyping in hematopoietic cell transplantation (dated by TCRdb to 2020 to 2022). Study-wide context: A total of 110 to 150 blood samples were gathered in the study from approximately 32 consecutive transplant recipients along with their related donors. Patient recruitment ran from 2015 to early 2017, and follow-up continued until late 2020 or death.

The study at large found these results: The sample size was limited, and CD4 and CD8 repertoire contributions could not be separated because cells were not sorted. Broader posttransplant TCR repertoire diversity was predicted by donor and pretransplant recipient Inverse Simpson Index values. After transplant, TCR diversity in recipients dropped, and pathologically expanded clonotypes climbed progressively between day 30 and day 180. Just a small fraction of recipient repertoires overlapped with donor repertoires, and more than 95% appeared de novo at the given depth.

What this sample's time point label stands for: 100 days after allo-HCT. Blood from recipients was drawn roughly 28 days before transplant, then again at days 30, 100 and 180 after transplant. Nuclei Lysis Solution was used to extract genomic DNA from fresh or cryopreserved unfractionated peripheral blood mononuclear cells. For CDR1 and CDR2, the germline V gene lists MNHEY and SVGAGI. The CDR3 holds 15 amino acids from the cysteine to the phenylalanine. Only CDR3 DNA is held: 45 bases, read in frame from base 1. The V and J ends are trimmed by 7 bases and 0 bases, leaving 13 bases between them. As concerns this clone: This receptor's antigen is unknown. No base quality values were provided; no much bigger clone lies one nucleotide off.

With the immunoSEQ assay, which is a bias-controlled multiplex PCR relying on V- and J-specific primers, TCR beta CDR3 regions were amplified from genomic DNA. In a second PCR step, the CDR3 amplicons were tagged with a proprietary barcode plus Illumina adapter sequences. An Illumina MiSeq instrument was used for sequencing of the CDR3 libraries. The study's own analysis went as follows. immunoSEQ Analyzer 3.0 was used for export and quality control, with R Bioconductor and Immunarch used for downstream analyses. Only productive rearrangements in the normalized downsampled data set went into calculating the repertoire metrics. Clonotypes larger than 5 templates in the normalized cohort were defined as pathologically expanded. The Inverse Simpson Index served as the measure of repertoire diversity. CMV-specificity analyses were carried out on the non-normalized data set to capture all clonotypes. TCRdb re-hosts the immuneACCESS table, in-frame sequences only. Its copies lack some clones; in the studies checked, an unresolved V gene accounts for under half of them, and the cause for the rest is not known. V, J and clone size reflect that table, while D and trimming were determined from the DNA. Across this sample there are about 14,000 clones, with approximately 84% seen only once. About 13% of the sample lies in the top ten.

The chain employs TRBV6-5 and TRBJ2-1; TRBD2 is a weak D gene call, 6 bases matching. This specimen was PBMCs, taken 100 days after allogeneic stem cell transplant. The origin of this receptor is a male patient in his fifties who had an allogeneic stem cell transplant from an unrelated donor, so T cells may come from the graft donor. Some clones in this sample may be carry-over from other donors' samples. DNA sequence: TGTGCCAGCAAACGCGGGGCCAGCTCCTACAATGAGCAGTTCTTC. It specifies CASKRGASSYNEQFF.